Below are 6 T cell receptor beta chains sequenced from a single sample in a study of blood T cell repertoires in COVID-19. This table comes from immunoSEQ multiplex PCR, and its TCRdb copy is limited to in-frame clones, with some not included. The sample contains more than 95,000 clones, 75% to 85% of which appear only once. Sequenced material: peripheral blood. All receptors come from a woman in her seventies with acute or convalescent COVID-19.

The rearrangement uses TRBV7-9 and TRBJ1-1, with D perhaps TRBD1 (6 bases). The V end lost 4 bases, the J end lost 2 bases, and 11 bases lay between the germline ends. Germline CDR1 reads SEHNR; CDR2 reads FQNEAQ (reference sequence). This CDR3 has 14 residues. This CDR3 is CASSSGQANTEAFF. CDR3 DNA sequence: TGTGCCAGCAGCTCGGGACAAGCTAACACTGAAGCTTTCTTT.

There are many counts of this clone. The chain carries TRBV28 and TRBJ1-5; tentatively, D is TRBD1 (5 bases). The CDR3 extends over 15 amino acids. V was trimmed by 2 bases and J by 9 bases, leaving 17 bases between them. Per the germline V gene, CDR1 is MDHEN and CDR2 is SYDVKM. The CDR3 region is CASSLDGAGWPPQHF. The CDR3 bases are TGTGCCAGCAGTTTAGATGGGGCAGGGTGGCCGCCCCAGCATTTT.

The chain joins TRBV5-1 to TRBJ2-5; the D gene is possibly TRBD2 (6 bases). Per the germline V gene, CDR1 is SGHRS and CDR2 is YFSETQ. Deletions cut 7 bases from V and 3 bases from J, with 13 bases between. This CDR3 has 13 residues. The CDR3 region is CASGGTPKETQYF. Written as DNA, the CDR3 is TGCGCCAGCGGCGGGACTCCAAAAGAGACCCAGTACTTC.

The chain joins TRBV30 to TRBJ2-1; 11 bases match TRBD2. The V segment lost 0 bases and the J segment 7 bases; nucleotides outside the gene matches: 5. This CDR3 comprises 15 residues. In germline, CDR1 is GTSNPN, CDR2 SVGIG (reference sequence). The CDR3 coding sequence is TGTGCCTGGAGTGTCAGTAGCGGGAGGGTAAATGAGCAGTTCTTC. Protein product: CAWSVSSGRVNEQFF.

The chain employs TRBV3-1 (or the pseudogene TRBV3-2) and TRBJ2-7; 7 bases align to TRBD2. The CDR3 is 15 amino acids. CDR1 and CDR2 from the germline V gene are LGHDT and YNNKEL (reference sequence). J gave up 4 bases and V 4 bases, and 10 bases lay outside the gene matches. CDR3 DNA sequence: TGTGCCAGCAGCCCCTATGGCCTAGCGGCTTACGAGCAGTACTTC. It codes for CASSPYGLAAYEQYF.

The CDR3 coding sequence is TGTGCCATCAGTGAAGACAGGGGGCTACAGCCCCAGCATTTT. Amino acid sequence: CAISEDRGLQPQHF. This chain joins TRBV10-3 and TRBJ1-5, with TRBD1 matching over 10 bases. J was trimmed by 7 bases and V by 3 bases; bases with no gene match: 3. Germline loops: CDR1 ENHRY, CDR2 SYGVKD. CDR3 length: 14 amino acids.